Shown below are 24 T cell receptor beta chains from a single sample sequenced in a study of T cells expressing NK-cell markers. TCRdb derives one entry per CDR3 protein from the 5' RACE reads, leaving out DNA. The sample includes a few hundred thousand distinct CDR3 sequences. Sequenced: blood T cells: a sorted CD56 or NKG2C T cell subset, CD4+ or CD8+ T cells, or bulk PBMC T cells (not recorded which). The origin of the receptors is a man aged 18 to 30 in good health.

The genes are TRBV7-6 and TRBJ2-1; TCRdb calls TRBD2, which cannot be checked without DNA. The CDR3 extends over 17 amino acids. Germline loops: CDR1 SGHVS, CDR2 FNYEAQ. This CDR3 is CASSLYRAGSSYNEQFF.

V usage is TRBV6-5 and J usage is TRBJ2-1; TCRdb names TRBD2, which stays unverified in the absence of DNA. Germline CDR1 reads MNHEY; CDR2 reads SVGAGI. The CDR3 is 13 amino acids. CDR3 sequence: CASSYYGGGIQFF.

This chain connects TRBV3-1 to TRBJ2-7. The CDR3 is made up of 14 amino acids. Per the germline V gene, CDR1 is LGHDT and CDR2 is YNNKEL (reference sequence). This CDR3 is CASSQEWVKDEQYF.

The chain employs TRBV15 and TRBJ2-1; TCRdb returns TRBD2, unconfirmable since there is no DNA. This CDR3 is 16 amino acids long. Germline CDR1 is LNHNV and CDR2 is YYDKDF (reference sequence). CDR3 protein: CATSRVAGGSYNEQFF.

The chain is built from TRBV12-3 or TRBV12-4 and TRBJ1-6; absent DNA, TCRdb's TRBD1 call cannot be checked. This CDR3 is 15 amino acids long. This chain's CDR3 is CASSPGTGGSSPLHF.

V and J are TRBV12-3 or TRBV12-4 and TRBJ2-6; without DNA, the TCRdb call of TRBD1 cannot be checked. This CDR3 is built from 17 residues. The CDR3 is CASNHGQGLVGANVLTF.

The gene calls are TRBV12-3 or TRBV12-4 and TRBJ2-4. The CDR3 length is 21 residues. CDR3 amino acids: CASSLKRSDEFSFLAKNIQYF.

The V gene is TRBV20-1, the J gene TRBJ1-5; TCRdb lists TRBD1, though no DNA is available to test this call. The CDR3 sequence is 12 residues long. Germline V lookup: CDR1 DFQATT, CDR2 SNEGSKA (reference sequence). The CDR3 spells CSAIQGDQPQHF.

V usage is TRBV7-6 and J usage is TRBJ2-4. Per the germline V gene, CDR1 is SGHVS and CDR2 is FNYEAQ. The length of the CDR3 is 13 residues. CDR3 loop: CASSLGPGSIQYF.

The chain employs TRBV12-3 or TRBV12-4 and TRBJ2-1; TCRdb gives TRBD2 as the D gene, but with no DNA this cannot be confirmed. The CDR3 sequence is 18 residues long. The CDR3 here is CASSFLTGTSGEYNEQFF.

The chain uses TRBV20-1 and TRBJ1-1; no DNA is available, so the TRBD1 call from TCRdb remains unchecked. CDR3 length: 14 residues. Looked up from germline, CDR1 is DFQATT and CDR2 is SNEGSKA (reference sequence). CDR3 in amino acids: CSASLQGRNTEAFF.

This rearrangement joins TRBV12-3 or TRBV12-4 to TRBJ2-5; the TRBD1 assignment by TCRdb is unverifiable without DNA. The CDR3 spans 15 residues. CDR3 in amino acids: CASSPTGTRNWSQYF.

The chain is built from TRBV3-1 and TRBJ2-1. The CDR3 is made up of 16 amino acids. Germline CDR1 and CDR2: LGHDT and YNNKEL (reference sequence). CDR3: CASSQGYRLGYNEQFF.

This chain links TRBV29-1 with TRBJ1-1. The CDR3 is made up of 16 amino acids. Germline values: CDR1 SQVTM, CDR2 ANQGSEA. The CDR3 sequence is CSVLLPDGVSGTEAFF. Full variable domain (remainder filled in from reference TRBV29-1 and TRBJ1-1): SAVISQKPSRDICQRGTSLTIQCQVDSQVTMMFWYRQQPGQSLTLIATANQGSEATYESGFVIDKFPISRPNLTFSTLTVSNMSPEDSSIYLCSVLLPDGVSGTEAFFGQGTRLTVV.

The chain combines TRBV20-1 with TRBJ2-1; as DNA is missing, the TRBD2 call by TCRdb cannot be tested. The CDR3 contains 15 residues. Germline CDR1 DFQATT, CDR2 SNEGSKA (reference sequence). This CDR3 reads CSASLQRGLGNEQFF.

The chain has TRBV19 and TRBJ2-3. Germline CDR1 and CDR2: LNHDA and SQIVND (reference sequence). The CDR3 sequence is 14 residues long. CDR3 protein: CATQTVGKGDTQYF.

The V call is TRBV7-9, the J call TRBJ2-3; as DNA is missing, the TRBD1 call by TCRdb cannot be tested. The CDR3 runs to 16 residues. Per the germline V gene, CDR1 is SEHNR and CDR2 is FQNEAQ (reference sequence). This CDR3 reads CASSKIPGSHTDTQYF.

J is TRBJ2-5 and V is TRBV12-3 or TRBV12-4; lacking DNA, the TRBD2 call made by TCRdb goes unchecked. The CDR3 contains 16 residues. The CDR3 loop reads CASSLGSGRGWETQYF.

This chain uses TRBV12-3 or TRBV12-4 with TRBJ1-1. This CDR3 comprises 11 residues. CDR3 protein: CASKRVGEAFF.

The chain couples TRBV21-1 to TRBJ2-2; TCRdb returns TRBD1, unconfirmable since there is no DNA. TRBV21-1 is listed as a pseudogene. The CDR3 runs to 17 residues. The CDR3 protein is CASSTGTANENTGELFF.

J is TRBJ2-1 and V is TRBV6-2 or TRBV6-3; TCRdb selects TRBD2, and the lack of DNA leaves this call unchecked. CDR3 size: 16 residues. The germline V gene encodes CDR1 MNHEY and CDR2 SVGEGT. CDR3 sequence reads: CASSYSINLANNEQFF.

This rearrangement joins TRBV30 to TRBJ2-1; TCRdb's D call, TRBD2, is unchecked because there is no DNA. Germline CDR1 GTSNPN, CDR2 SVGIG (reference sequence). The CDR3 contains 17 residues. CDR3 sequence reads: CAWSVTVASGSPNEQFF.

The chain is built from TRBV12-3 or TRBV12-4 and TRBJ2-1; the D call of TRBD1 rests on TCRdb alone, since no DNA is present to check it. The CDR3 has 16 residues. The CDR3 region is CASSFSRLSGDNEQFF.

The rearrangement links TRBV27 to TRBJ1-6. This CDR3 is built from 15 residues. Germline V gene data show CDR1 as MNHEY and CDR2 as SMNVEV (reference sequence). The CDR3 region is CASSITNNRNSPLHF.